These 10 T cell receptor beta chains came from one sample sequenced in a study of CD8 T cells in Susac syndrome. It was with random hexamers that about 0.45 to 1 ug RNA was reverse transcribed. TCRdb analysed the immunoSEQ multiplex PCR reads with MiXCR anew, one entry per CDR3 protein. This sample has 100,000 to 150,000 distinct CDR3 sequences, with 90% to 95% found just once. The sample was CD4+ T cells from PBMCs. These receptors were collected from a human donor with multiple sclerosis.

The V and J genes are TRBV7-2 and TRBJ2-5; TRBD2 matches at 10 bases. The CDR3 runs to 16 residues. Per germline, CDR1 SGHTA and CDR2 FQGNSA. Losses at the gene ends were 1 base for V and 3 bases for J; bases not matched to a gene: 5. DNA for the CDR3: TGTGCCAGCAGCTTAGGTAGCGGGGGGCGCAAAGAGACCCAGTACTTC. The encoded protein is CASSLGSGGRKETQYF.

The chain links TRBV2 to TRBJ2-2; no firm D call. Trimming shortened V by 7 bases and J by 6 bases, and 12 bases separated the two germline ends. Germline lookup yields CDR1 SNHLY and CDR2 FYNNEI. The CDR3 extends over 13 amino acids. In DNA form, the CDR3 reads TGTGCCAGCAAACCCGCTGGCCCCGGGGAGCTGTTTTTT. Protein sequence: CASKPAGPGELFF.

CDR3 nucleotide sequence: TGTGCCAGCAGTTTCGGGCGACACACCGGGGAGCTGTTTTTT. It yields the protein CASSFGRHTGELFF. The gene calls are TRBV27 and TRBJ2-2; no reliable D call. Trimming took 3 bases from V and 3 from J, leaving 8 bases between them. The CDR3 is 14 residues long. Germline V gene data show CDR1 as MNHEY and CDR2 as SMNVEV (reference sequence).

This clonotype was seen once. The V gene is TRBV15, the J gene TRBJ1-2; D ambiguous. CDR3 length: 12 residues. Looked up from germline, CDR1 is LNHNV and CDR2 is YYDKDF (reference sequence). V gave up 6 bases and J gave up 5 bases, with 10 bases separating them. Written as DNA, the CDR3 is TGTGCCACCAGAGAGGGTCGGTATGGCTACACCTTC. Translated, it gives CATREGRYGYTF.

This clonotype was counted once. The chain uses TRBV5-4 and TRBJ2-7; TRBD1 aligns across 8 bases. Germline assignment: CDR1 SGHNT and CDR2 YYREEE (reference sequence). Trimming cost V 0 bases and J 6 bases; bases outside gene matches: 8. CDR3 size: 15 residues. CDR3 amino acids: CASSLGQGRGSEQYF. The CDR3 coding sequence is TGTGCCAGCAGCTTGGGACAGGGGCGAGGGTCCGAGCAGTACTTC.

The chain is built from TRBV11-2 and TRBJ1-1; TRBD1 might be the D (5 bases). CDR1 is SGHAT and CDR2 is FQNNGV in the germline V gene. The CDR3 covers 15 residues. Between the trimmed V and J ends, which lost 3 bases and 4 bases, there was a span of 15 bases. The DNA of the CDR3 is TGTGCCAGCAGCTTCACCGGGACGGCAGGCACTGAAGCTTTCTTT. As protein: CASSFTGTAGTEAFF.

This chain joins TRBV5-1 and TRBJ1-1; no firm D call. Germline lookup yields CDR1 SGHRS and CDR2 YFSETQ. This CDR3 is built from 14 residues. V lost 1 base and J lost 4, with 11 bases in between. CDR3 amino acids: CASSLSGFGTEAFF. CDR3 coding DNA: TGCGCCAGCAGCTTGTCTGGGTTCGGCACTGAAGCTTTCTTT.

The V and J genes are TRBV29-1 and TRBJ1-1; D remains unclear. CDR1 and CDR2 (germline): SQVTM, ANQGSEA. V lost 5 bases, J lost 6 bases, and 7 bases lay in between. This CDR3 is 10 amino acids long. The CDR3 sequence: CSVTRSEAFF. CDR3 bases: TGCAGCGTTACACGGTCTGAAGCTTTCTTT.

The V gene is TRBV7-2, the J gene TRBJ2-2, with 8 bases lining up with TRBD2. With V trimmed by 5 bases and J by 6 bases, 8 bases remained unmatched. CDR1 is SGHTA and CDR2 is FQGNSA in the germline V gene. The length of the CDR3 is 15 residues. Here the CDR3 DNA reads TGTGCCAGCAGCACCGATAGCGGGACCCCCGGGGAGCTGTTTTTT. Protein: CASSTDSGTPGELFF.

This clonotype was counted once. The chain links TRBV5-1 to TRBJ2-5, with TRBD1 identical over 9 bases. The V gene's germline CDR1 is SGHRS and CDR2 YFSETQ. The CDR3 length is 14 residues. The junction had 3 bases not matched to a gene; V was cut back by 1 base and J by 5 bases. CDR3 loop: CASSLTGGSETQYF. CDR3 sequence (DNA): TGCGCCAGCAGCTTGACAGGGGGCAGTGAGACCCAGTACTTC.